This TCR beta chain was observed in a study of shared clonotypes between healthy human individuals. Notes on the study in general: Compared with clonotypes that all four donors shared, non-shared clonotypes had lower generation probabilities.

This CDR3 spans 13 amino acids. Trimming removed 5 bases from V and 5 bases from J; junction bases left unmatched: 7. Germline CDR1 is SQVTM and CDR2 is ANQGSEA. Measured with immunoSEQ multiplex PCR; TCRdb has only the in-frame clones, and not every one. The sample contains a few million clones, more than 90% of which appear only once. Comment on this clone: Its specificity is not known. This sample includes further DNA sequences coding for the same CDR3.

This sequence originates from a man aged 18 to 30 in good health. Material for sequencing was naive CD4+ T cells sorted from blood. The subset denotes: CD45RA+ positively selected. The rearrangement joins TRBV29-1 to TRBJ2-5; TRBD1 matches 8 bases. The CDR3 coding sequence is TGCAGCGTTTCCACAGGGGGGCGGGAGACCCAGTACTTC. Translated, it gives CSVSTGGRETQYF.